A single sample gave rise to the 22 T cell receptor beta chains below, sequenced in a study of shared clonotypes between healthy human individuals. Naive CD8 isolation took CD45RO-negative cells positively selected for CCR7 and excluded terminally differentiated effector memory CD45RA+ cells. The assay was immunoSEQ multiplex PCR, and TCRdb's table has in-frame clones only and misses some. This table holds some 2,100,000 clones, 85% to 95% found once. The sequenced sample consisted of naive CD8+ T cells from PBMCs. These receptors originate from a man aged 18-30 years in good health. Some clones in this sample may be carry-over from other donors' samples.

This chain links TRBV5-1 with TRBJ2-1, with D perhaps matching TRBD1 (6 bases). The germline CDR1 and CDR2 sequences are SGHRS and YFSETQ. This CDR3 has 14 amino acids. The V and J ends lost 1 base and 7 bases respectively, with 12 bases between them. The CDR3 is CASSLSRGGNEQFF. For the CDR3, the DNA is TGCGCCAGCAGCTTGTCCAGGGGTGGGAATGAGCAGTTCTTC. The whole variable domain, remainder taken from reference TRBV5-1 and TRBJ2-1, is KAGVTQTPRYLIKTRGQQVTLSCSPISGHRSVSWYQQTPGQGLQFLFEYFSETQRNKGNFPGRFSGRQFSNSRSEMNVSTLELGDSALYLCASSLSRGGNEQFFGPGTRLTVL.

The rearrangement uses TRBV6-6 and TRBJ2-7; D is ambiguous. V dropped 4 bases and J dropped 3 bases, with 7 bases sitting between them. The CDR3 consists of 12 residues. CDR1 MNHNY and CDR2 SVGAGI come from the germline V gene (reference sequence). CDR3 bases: TGTGCCAGCAGTTCAGCGTACTACGAGCAGTACTTC. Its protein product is CASSSAYYEQYF.

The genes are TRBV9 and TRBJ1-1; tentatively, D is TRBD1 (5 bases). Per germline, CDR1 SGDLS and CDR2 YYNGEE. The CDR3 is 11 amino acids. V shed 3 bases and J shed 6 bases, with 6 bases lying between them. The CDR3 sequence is CASSEGPEAFF. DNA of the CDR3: TGTGCCAGCAGCGAGGGACCTGAAGCTTTCTTT. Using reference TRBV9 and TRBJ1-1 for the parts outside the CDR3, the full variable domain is DSGVTQTPKHLITATGQRVTLRCSPRSGDLSVYWYQQSLDQGLQFLIQYYNGEERAKGNILERFSAQQFPDLHSELNLSSLELGDSALYFCASSEGPEAFFGQGTRLTVV.

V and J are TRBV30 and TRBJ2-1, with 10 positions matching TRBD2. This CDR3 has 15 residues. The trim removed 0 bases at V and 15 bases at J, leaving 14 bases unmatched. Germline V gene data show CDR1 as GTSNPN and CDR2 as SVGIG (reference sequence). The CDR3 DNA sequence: TGTGCCTGGAGTGTTAGGAAGCGGGAGGGCCGTTTGCTGTTCTTC. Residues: CAWSVRKREGRLLFF.

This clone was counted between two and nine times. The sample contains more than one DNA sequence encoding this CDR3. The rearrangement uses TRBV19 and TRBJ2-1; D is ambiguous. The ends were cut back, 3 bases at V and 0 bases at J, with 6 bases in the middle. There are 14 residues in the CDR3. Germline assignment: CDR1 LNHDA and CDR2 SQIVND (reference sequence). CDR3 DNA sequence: TGTGCCAGTAGTATCGCCTCCTCCTACAATGAGCAGTTCTTC. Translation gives CASSIASSYNEQFF.

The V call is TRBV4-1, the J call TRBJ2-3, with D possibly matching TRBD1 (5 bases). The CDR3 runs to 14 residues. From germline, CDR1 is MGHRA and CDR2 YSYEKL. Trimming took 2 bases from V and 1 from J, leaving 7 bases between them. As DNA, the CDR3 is TGCGCCAGCAGCCAAATAGGGGGCACAGATACGCAGTATTTT. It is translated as CASSQIGGTDTQYF.

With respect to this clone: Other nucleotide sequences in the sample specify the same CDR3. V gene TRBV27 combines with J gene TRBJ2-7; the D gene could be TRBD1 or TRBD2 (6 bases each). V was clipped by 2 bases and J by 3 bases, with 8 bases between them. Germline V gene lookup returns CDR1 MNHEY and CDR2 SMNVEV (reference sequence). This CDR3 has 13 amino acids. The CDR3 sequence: CASSLRGDYEQYF. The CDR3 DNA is TGTGCCAGCAGTTTAAGGGGGGACTACGAGCAGTACTTC.

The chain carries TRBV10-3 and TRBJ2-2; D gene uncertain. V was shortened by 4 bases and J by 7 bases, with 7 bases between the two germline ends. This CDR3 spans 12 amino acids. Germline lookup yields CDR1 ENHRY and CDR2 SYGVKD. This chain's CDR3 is CAISGAGGELFF. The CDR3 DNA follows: TGTGCCATCAGTGGGGCCGGCGGGGAGCTGTTTTTT.

CDR3 protein: CASSIPRDGSSGANVLTF. The CDR3 nucleotides read TGTGCCAGTAGTATACCCCGGGACGGCAGCTCTGGGGCCAACGTCCTGACTTTC. The chain joins TRBV19 to TRBJ2-6; perhaps D is TRBD1 or TRBD2 (5 bases each). The V end was cut by 2 bases, the J end by 0 bases, with 14 bases between. Germline V gene sequence: CDR1 LNHDA, CDR2 SQIVND (reference sequence). CDR3 length equals 18 residues.

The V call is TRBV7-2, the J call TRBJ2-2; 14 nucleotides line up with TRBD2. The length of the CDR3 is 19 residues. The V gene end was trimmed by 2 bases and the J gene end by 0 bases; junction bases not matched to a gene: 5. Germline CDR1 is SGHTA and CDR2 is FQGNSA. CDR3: CASSLPTSGRGSNTGELFF. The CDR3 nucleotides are TGTGCCAGCAGCTTACCGACTAGCGGGAGGGGATCGAACACCGGGGAGCTGTTTTTT.

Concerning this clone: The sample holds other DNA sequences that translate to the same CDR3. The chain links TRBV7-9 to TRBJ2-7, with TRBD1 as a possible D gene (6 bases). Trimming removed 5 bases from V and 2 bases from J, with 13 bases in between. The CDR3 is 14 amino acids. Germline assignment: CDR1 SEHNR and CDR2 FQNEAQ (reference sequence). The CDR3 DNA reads TGTGCCAGCAGCCCCAGGGGCCCTCCCTACGAGCAGTACTTC. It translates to CASSPRGPPYEQYF.

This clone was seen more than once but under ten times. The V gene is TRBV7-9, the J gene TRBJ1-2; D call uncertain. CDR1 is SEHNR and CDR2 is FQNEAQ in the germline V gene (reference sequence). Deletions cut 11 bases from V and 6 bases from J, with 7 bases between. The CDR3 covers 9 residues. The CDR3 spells CAVRDGYTF. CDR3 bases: TGTGCCGTCAGAGATGGCTACACCTTC.

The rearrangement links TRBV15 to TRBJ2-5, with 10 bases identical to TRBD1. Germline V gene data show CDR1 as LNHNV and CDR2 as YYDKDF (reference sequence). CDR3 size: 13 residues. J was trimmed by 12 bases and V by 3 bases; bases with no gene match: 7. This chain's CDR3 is CATSSRDRGRKYF. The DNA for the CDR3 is TGTGCCACCAGCAGCCGGGACAGGGGAAGAAAGTACTTC.

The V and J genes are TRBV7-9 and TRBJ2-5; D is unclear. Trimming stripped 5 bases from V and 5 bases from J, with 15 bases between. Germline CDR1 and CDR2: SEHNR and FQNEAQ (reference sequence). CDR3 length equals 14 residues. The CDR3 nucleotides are TGTGCCAGCAGCCCCGTGGCCCGCTGGGAGACCCAGTACTTC. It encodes CASSPVARWETQYF.

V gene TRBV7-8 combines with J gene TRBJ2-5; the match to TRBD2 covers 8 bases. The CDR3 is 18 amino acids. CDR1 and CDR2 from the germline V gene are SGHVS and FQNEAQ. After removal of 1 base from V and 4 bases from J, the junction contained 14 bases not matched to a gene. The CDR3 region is CASSLDPHTGTSGETQYF. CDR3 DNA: TGTGCCAGCAGCTTAGACCCTCACACTGGGACTAGTGGAGAGACCCAGTACTTC.

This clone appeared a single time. This chain's CDR3 is CSVGDPTGNQPQHF. In DNA form, the CDR3 reads TGCAGCGTTGGGGACCCTACAGGCAATCAGCCCCAGCATTTT. This sequence joins TRBV29-1 and TRBJ1-5, with D possibly being TRBD1 (5 bases). Germline assignment: CDR1 SQVTM and CDR2 ANQGSEA. The ends were cut back, 4 bases at V and 2 bases at J, with 12 bases in the middle. CDR3 length: 14 residues.

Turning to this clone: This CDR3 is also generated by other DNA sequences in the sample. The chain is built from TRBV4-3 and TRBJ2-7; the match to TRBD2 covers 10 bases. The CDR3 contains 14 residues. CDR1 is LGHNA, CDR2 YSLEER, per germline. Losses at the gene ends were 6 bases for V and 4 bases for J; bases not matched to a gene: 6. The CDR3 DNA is TGCGCCAGCAGTCCCGGACTAGCGGCTTACGAGCAGTACTTC. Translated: CASSPGLAAYEQYF.

The CDR3 loop is CSVEDLAGPSYEQYF. As DNA, the CDR3 is TGCAGCGTTGAAGATCTGGCGGGCCCCTCCTACGAGCAGTACTTC. The chain combines TRBV29-1 with TRBJ2-7, with a weak D call TRBD2 (5 bases). The CDR3 runs to 15 residues. CDR1 and CDR2 from the germline V gene are SQVTM and ANQGSEA. Trimming pared 0 bases from V and 0 bases from J, leaving 12 bases between.

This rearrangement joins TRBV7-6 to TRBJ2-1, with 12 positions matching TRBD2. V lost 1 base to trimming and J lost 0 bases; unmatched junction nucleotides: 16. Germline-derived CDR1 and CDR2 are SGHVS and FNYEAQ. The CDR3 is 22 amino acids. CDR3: CASSLVTRLAGELKGSYNEQFF. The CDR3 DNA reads TGTGCCAGCAGCTTAGTAACTCGACTAGCGGGAGAACTAAAAGGCTCCTACAATGAGCAGTTCTTC. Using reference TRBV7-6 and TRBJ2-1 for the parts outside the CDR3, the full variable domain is GAGVSQSPRYKVTKRGQDVALRCDPISGHVSLYWYRQALGQGPEFLTYFNYEAQQDKSGLPNDRFSAERPEGSISTLTIQRTEQRDSAMYRCASSLVTRLAGELKGSYNEQFFGPGTRLTVL.

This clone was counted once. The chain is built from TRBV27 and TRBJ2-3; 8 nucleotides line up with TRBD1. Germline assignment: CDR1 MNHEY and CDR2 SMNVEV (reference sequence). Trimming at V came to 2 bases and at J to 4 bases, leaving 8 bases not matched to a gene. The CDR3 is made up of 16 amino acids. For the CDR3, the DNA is TGTGCCAGCAGTTTACCAGGACAGGGACCGTCAGATACGCAGTATTTT. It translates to CASSLPGQGPSDTQYF.

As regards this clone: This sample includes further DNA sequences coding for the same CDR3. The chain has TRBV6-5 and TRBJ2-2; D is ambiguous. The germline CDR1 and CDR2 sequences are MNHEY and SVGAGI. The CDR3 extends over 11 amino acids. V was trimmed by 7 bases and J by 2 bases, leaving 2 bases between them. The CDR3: CASTNTGELFF. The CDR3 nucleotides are TGTGCCAGCACTAACACCGGGGAGCTGTTTTTT.

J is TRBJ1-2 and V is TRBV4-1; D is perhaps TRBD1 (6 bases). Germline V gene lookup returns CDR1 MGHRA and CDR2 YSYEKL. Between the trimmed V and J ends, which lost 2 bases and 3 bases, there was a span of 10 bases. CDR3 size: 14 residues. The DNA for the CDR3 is TGCGCCAGCAGCCAAAGGCACAGGGACTATGGCTACACCTTC. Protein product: CASSQRHRDYGYTF.